Detailed here is one T cell receptor (beta chain). The antigen it binds to is not known. The record has no base qualities; no much larger clone is one base away. The sample originates from a study of shared clonotypes between healthy human individuals (TCRdb year 2020). At the level of the whole study: The cohort included a few men and a couple of women between 18 and 49 years of age. Per donor, three plates each were used for CD4 naive and CD4 memory, two for CD8 naive, and one for CD8 memory. To estimate repertoire size and how much clonotypes are shared between individuals, the study performed deep sequencing of blood TCR repertoires from five healthy adults. Each donor's leukapheresis produced roughly between roughly 0.85 and 9.5 billion PBMCs. Libraries were prepared and TCR repertoires were sequenced by different laboratories using diverse techniques, in order to increase sequencing depth and limit assay-specific biases.

The donors were healthy, HIV-negative adults with no recently reported acute infections or vaccinations. Every donor was a Caucasian adult residing in Nashville, Tennessee, USA. Magnetic negative selection was used to enrich CD4+ T cells, after which naive cells were positively selected on CD45RA and the negative fraction became the memory subset. Blood was collected by leukapheresis, and PBMCs were isolated by Ficoll-Histopaque density gradient centrifugation and then cryopreserved in liquid nitrogen vapor phase. Purity and quantity of every magnetically sorted T cell population were checked by analytical flow cytometry. Genomic DNA was isolated from every sorted fraction and measured by UV absorbance on a Nanodrop 2000c. TCR CDR3 regions were amplified from genomic DNA by multiplex PCR using the deep immunoSEQ assay. For each cell subset, the extracted genomic DNA was distributed evenly across all wells of several immunoSEQ 96-well plates, and each plate served as one replicate. Each replicate PCR for sorted subsets received roughly 0.2 ug genomic DNA, equal to about 30,000 T cell genomes. Purified libraries were measured with a Qubit 3.0 fluorometer, size-checked on a Bioanalyzer 2100, and measured again with the KAPA Library Quantification kit. Each immunoSEQ 96-well plate was sequenced on its own single-read 150-cycle Illumina NextSeq 550 flow cell. The authors processed their data as follows. Because only junctional sequences without quality scores were contained in the immunoSEQ output, filtering matching that applied to full-length reads could not be performed. To assign V/J genes and CDR3, sequences were annotated against IMGT germline references using PyIR, a Python wrapper for IgBLAST v1.9. Reads were removed for weak V/J assignments (E-value above 1e-6), missing CDR3, stop codons, out-of-frame junctions, or ambiguous translated residues. A V3J clonotype was defined by an identical inferred V gene, J gene, and CDR3 amino acid sequence. The percentage overlap between two repertoires was calculated by dividing the number of shared unique clonotypes by the size of the smaller repertoire. RTK rarefaction, the Chao1 estimator, and Recon v2.1 estimates of unobserved clonotypes were used to assess repertoire richness. OLGA was used to compute generation probabilities for all TCRbeta clonotypes that the gDNA method yielded from a handful of donors. The table comes from immuneACCESS by way of TCRdb, which keeps in-frame sequences with V and J called. Part of the clones is missing from these tables; in studies checked, under half for an unresolved V gene and the rest for unknown reasons. That table furnishes V, J and clone size, whereas the DNA furnished D and trimming. Within this sample are just over 2,000,000 clones, with 85% to 95% of them counted one time only. Of the sample, 0.13% falls within the top ten clones.

The study at large found these results: Higher generation probabilities were observed for clonotypes shared by all four sorted-subset donors than for non-shared clonotypes. Rarefaction of sorted-subset datasets indicated incomplete sequencing despite the large sequencing depth. Sharing across a few donors was observed for around 4.8% of naive CD4, less than 4% of naive CD8, 2.3% of memory CD4, and about 0.39% of memory CD8 clonotypes. Because the study included only a small number of donors, the genetic and exposure-history diversity represented was limited. Naive subsets generally had larger estimated clonotype richness than memory subsets. Sampling was restricted to blood, and TCR repertoires in tissues likely differ from the TCR repertoires found in blood. Based on pairwise subsampling, the degree of clonotype sharing among donors was expected to be affected by sequencing depth.

CDR1 and CDR2 (SGHRS, YFSETQ) derive from the germline V gene. Measured from the cysteine to the phenylalanine, the CDR3 is 13 residues long. Just the 39-base CDR3 DNA is kept, in frame starting at base 1. V sheds 4 bases and J sheds 1 base, leaving 8 bases between their ends. Specimen: naive CD4+ T cells sorted from blood. This specimen's cell subset or site label, interpreted: CD45RA+ positively selected. Rearrangement joined TRBV5-1 to TRBJ1-1; the D gene is not confidently resolved. This clonotype was obtained from a young man in good health. The DNA is TGCGCCAGCAGCGCAAGGTGGAACACTGAAGCTTTCTTT. Its coded protein is CASSARWNTEAFF.